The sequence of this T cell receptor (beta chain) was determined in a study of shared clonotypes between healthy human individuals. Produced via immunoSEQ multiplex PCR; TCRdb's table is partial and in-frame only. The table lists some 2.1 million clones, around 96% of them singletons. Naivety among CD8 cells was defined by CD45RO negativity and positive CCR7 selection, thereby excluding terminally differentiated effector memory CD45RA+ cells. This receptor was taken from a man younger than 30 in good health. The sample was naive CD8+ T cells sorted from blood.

The chain's CDR3 is CASSLEQGSYEQYF. The CDR3 DNA sequence: TGTGCCAGCAGCTTGGAACAGGGATCCTACGAGCAGTACTTC. The V and J genes are TRBV5-5 and TRBJ2-7; tentatively, D is TRBD1 (6 bases). This CDR3 has 14 residues. Germline assignment: CDR1 SGHKS and CDR2 YYEKEE (reference sequence). The V end lost 0 bases, the J end lost 1 base, and 8 bases lay between the germline ends.